What follows is one TCR beta chain and its context. The data stem from a study of blood T cell repertoires in COVID-19. Study-wide background: Italy, Spain and the United States were the sources of the convalescent and acute COVID-19 samples. PBMCs, B-cell-depleted T cells, or T cells were the source of the cDNA or gDNA that made up the material.

Per the study methods: Scientists estimated how many nucleated cells there were by amplifying reference gene primers. Clones were read by immunoSEQ multiplex PCR, and TCRdb kept only the in-frame ones, dropping some. V, J and clone size are taken as reported in that table, and D and trimming were inferred from the DNA itself. The sample carries 80,000 or so clones, 86% recorded once. Trimming left V 5 bases short and J 0 bases short, with 17 bases between. The length of the CDR3 is 15 residues. Germline V gene lookup returns CDR1 GTSNPN and CDR2 SVGIG (reference sequence). The specimen was peripheral blood. This rearrangement joins TRBV30 to TRBJ2-7; a possible D gene is TRBD1 (6 bases). The receptor comes from a woman aged 60-70 years with acute or convalescent COVID-19. The CDR3 reads CAWVRPGVRSYEQYF. The CDR3 DNA reads TGTGCCTGGGTGCGACCAGGGGTGCGCTCCTACGAGCAGTACTTC.